The present T cell receptor (beta chain) was sequenced within a study of T cells in Graves' hyperthyroidism and ophthalmopathy. General observations from the study: Stable hyperthyroidism and ophthalmopathy were separated using 13 V-J signatures.

Amplification of TCR beta CDR3 regions used RNA as the template. A first-round RT-PCR of the TCR CDR3 used the HTBI primer set. TCRdb reanalysed the multiplex PCR reads using MiXCR and keeps one entry per CDR3 protein. The sample yields some 560,000 distinct CDR3 sequences, 14% seen once. A lack of ophthalmopathy progression within 18 months defined stable Graves' hyperthyroidism. Hyperthyroidism patients were newly diagnosed, had disease duration under 2 months, and were aged 18 to 65 years. This clonotype was observed a handful of times. Its antigen remains unidentified. Germline values: CDR1 MNHEY, CDR2 SVGEGT. The J segment lost 8 bases and the V segment lost 8 bases, leaving 11 bases of the junction unmatched. The CDR3 has 14 residues.

This sequence was found in a woman in her thirties or forties with Graves' hyperthyroidism. The chain recombines TRBV6-2 or TRBV6-3 with TRBJ2-1; 8 bases align to TRBD2. Sequencing was carried out using blood. CDR3 DNA sequence: TGTGCCAGCCGACCGGGACGGGGGGGGTATGAGCAGTTCTTC. This codes for CASRPGRGGYEQFF.